This is a list of T cell receptor beta chains from one sample in a study of untreated major depressive disorder. Assay: immunoSEQ multiplex PCR; the TCRdb copy retains only in-frame clones and omits some. This sample has 20,000 to 25,000 clones, with approximately 92% found just once. The sequenced material came from CD4+ T cells from PBMCs. The receptors were gathered from a young man in good health. Both conserved end residues are part of each CDR3. The order of the fields is clone size, J gene, D gene, V gene, CDR3 protein. A D gene is named only where the DNA matches it firmly. For some rows the clone size is stated as once, few or many, or as a class when expanded; others skip it.

.,TRBJ2-1,.,TRBV20-1,CSARQVPEQFF
.,TRBJ2-1,.,TRBV12-5,CASGQGEDNEQFF
.,TRBJ1-2,TRBD1,TRBV5-1,CASTLTGGYGYTF
.,TRBJ1-4,.,TRBV7-9,CASSLYEKLFF
.,TRBJ1-2,.,TRBV2,CASSERGINYGYTF
.,TRBJ2-7,.,TRBV6-5,CASSYSGALTYEQYF
few,TRBJ2-5,.,TRBV7-2,CASSPAVRETQYF
.,TRBJ1-5,.,TRBV7-2,CASSLVAGQPQHF
.,TRBJ2-6,.,TRBV5-6,CASNYRDAASGANVLTF
.,TRBJ2-6,.,TRBV25-1,CASSEMGAGANVLTF
few,TRBJ1-2,TRBD1,TRBV2,CASSGQGVGYGYTF
.,TRBJ1-1,.,TRBV9,CASSALQGTSTEAFF
.,TRBJ1-1,.,TRBV10-3,CAISGTANTEAFF
once,TRBJ1-2,TRBD1,TRBV7-2,CASSLARDRVNYGYTF
.,TRBJ2-7,TRBD2,TRBV9,CASSPRLAETYEQYF
.,TRBJ2-7,.,TRBV9,CASSVEPGAGAYEQYF
.,TRBJ1-1,.,TRBV29-1,CSVERQADTEAFF
.,TRBJ1-1,.,TRBV6-5,CASSYRRGKAFF
.,TRBJ2-1,.,TRBV27,CASTQEGLSTYNEQFF
.,TRBJ1-4,TRBD1,TRBV2,CASSEAGTENEKLFF
.,TRBJ1-1,.,TRBV5-1,CASSLDQPGMTEAFF
once,TRBJ1-2,.,TRBV29-1,CSVDFGGANYGYTF
.,TRBJ2-7,.,TRBV6-5,CASSSGQSTYEQYF
.,TRBJ2-7,TRBD1,TRBV2,CASSQQGGATYEQYF
.,TRBJ1-1,.,TRBV7-8,CASSSDGIPGTEAFF
.,TRBJ2-7,TRBD1,TRBV6-5,CASKDRGHYEQYF
.,TRBJ1-5,TRBD1,TRBV19,CASSPRQGNSNQPQHF
.,TRBJ2-7,TRBD1,TRBV5-1,CASSLQGAYYEQYF
.,TRBJ1-2,.,TRBV4-1,CASSQEGLFYGYTF
.,TRBJ2-2,.,TRBV2,CASIPLGTGGELFF
.,TRBJ1-5,.,TRBV4-2,CASSQGGQTGHQPQHF
.,TRBJ2-7,.,TRBV5-1,CASSSPGYEQYF
.,TRBJ2-1,TRBD1,TRBV9,CASSVAVGGQGENEQFF
.,TRBJ2-1,TRBD2,TRBV4-2,CASSSGTSGSWNNEQFF
.,TRBJ1-2,.,TRBV19,CASRGQIRYGYTF
.,TRBJ2-7,.,TRBV6-4,CASSDLEGSHYEQYF
.,TRBJ2-7,TRBD2,TRBV11-2,CASSLLRASGGNSSYEQYF
.,TRBJ2-1,TRBD2,TRBV4-3,CASSRDAPGLRPSGASYNEQFF
.,TRBJ2-3,TRBD2,TRBV6-5,CASSYPTRSGIGTQYF
.,TRBJ2-7,.,TRBV4-3,CASSQEPNRASSYEQYF
.,TRBJ2-3,TRBD1,TRBV11-1,CASSSGGPLGEYF
.,TRBJ2-5,TRBD2,TRBV5-1,CASSPGLAWETQYF
.,TRBJ2-6,.,TRBV4-3,CASSQDQPSSGANVLTF
.,TRBJ1-1,.,TRBV27,CASSFRVNTEAFF
.,TRBJ1-2,.,TRBV9,CASLGSIRGSNYGYTF
.,TRBJ1-2,.,TRBV4-3,CASSREDYGYTF
.,TRBJ2-7,TRBD2,TRBV7-2,CASSTTSGRGYEQYF
.,TRBJ2-7,.,TRBV5-6,CASSGSLGQGYLYEQYF
.,TRBJ2-2,.,TRBV7-2,CASSARLGGTGELFF
.,TRBJ1-2,TRBD1,TRBV6-5,CASSYRGQGAYGYTF
.,TRBJ1-3,TRBD1,TRBV6-9,CAIDREGGNTIYF